This T cell receptor (beta chain) was captured by sequencing in a study of glioma-infiltrating T cells. In its sample, this clonotype was seen many times. Trimming pared 6 bases from V and 6 bases from J, leaving 12 bases between. The CDR3 contains 12 residues. Germline V gives CDR1 MNHEY, CDR2 SVGEGT. TCR alpha and beta CDR3 regions were amplified from RNA using iRepertoire nested multiplex PCR. TCRdb ran MiXCR on the multiplex PCR reads and lists one entry per CDR3 protein. Of approximately 400,000 distinct CDR3 sequences in the sample, around 38% are singletons; the top ten hold around 13%. This TCR was recovered from a human donor with low-grade glioma or glioblastoma, undergoing nonglioma brain surgery, or in good health (not recorded which). The V call is TRBV6-2 or TRBV6-3, the J call TRBJ2-7; D is uncertain. Sequencing was done on a sample of glioma tissue, nonneoplastic brain tissue, or PBMCs (not recorded which). The CDR3 nucleotides read TGTGCCAGCAGCCTTAACACTCTCGAGCAGTACTTC. Translation gives CASSLNTLEQYF.